A single sample gave rise to the 25 T cell receptor beta chains below, sequenced in a study of CD8+ T cells in alopecia areata. RNA was extracted and reverse transcribed into cDNA as the sequencing template. Repertoires were generated with immunoSEQ multiplex PCR, while TCRdb's copy carries only in-frame clones and drops some. The sample lists 100,000 to 150,000 clones, approximately 49% occurring once. The starting material was CD8+ T cells sorted from blood, obtained at week 0. All receptors derive from a human donor with alopecia areata.

J is TRBJ2-1 and V is TRBV30, with 7 bases identical to TRBD1. Germline CDR1 reads GTSNPN; CDR2 reads SVGIG (reference sequence). The CDR3 is 11 residues long. V dropped 5 bases and J dropped 5; count of bases not matched to a gene: 0. The CDR3 reads CAWGTDNEQFF. CDR3 sequence (DNA): TGTGCCTGGGGGACAGACAATGAGCAGTTCTTC.

The chain combines TRBV7-9 with TRBJ2-7; D remains ambiguous. The V gene lost 3 bases and the J gene lost 5 bases, with 11 bases spanning the gap. The CDR3 runs to 13 residues. Germline-derived CDR1 and CDR2 are SEHNR and FQNEAQ (reference sequence). The CDR3 is CASSFDGVDEQYF. Here the CDR3 DNA reads TGTGCCAGCAGCTTCGACGGAGTGGACGAGCAGTACTTC. Full variable domain (missing parts from reference TRBV7-9 and TRBJ2-7): DTGVSQNPRHKITKRGQNVTFRCDPISEHNRLYWYRQTLGQGPEFLTYFQNEAQLEKSRLLSDRFSAERPKGSFSTLEIQRTEQGDSAMYLCASSFDGVDEQYFGPGTRLTVT.

The V and J genes are TRBV6-4 and TRBJ2-7, with no clear D. This CDR3 has 15 residues. The V gene lost 3 bases and the J gene lost 2 bases, with 14 bases spanning the gap. Germline V gene data show CDR1 as MRHNA and CDR2 as SNTAGT. The CDR3 here is CASSEGFGVPYEQYF. CDR3 bases: TGTGCCAGCAGTGAGGGTTTTGGGGTCCCCTACGAGCAGTACTTC.

On this clone: Just one base apart from a much larger clone, this may be a read error. The sample has other DNA sequences that encode this CDR3 too. V gene TRBV5-1 combines with J gene TRBJ2-7, with D unclear. Germline CDR1 SGHRS, CDR2 YFSETQ. V was shortened by 0 bases and J by 2 bases, with 6 bases between the two germline ends. The CDR3 is 13 amino acids. CDR3 loop: CASSLAGTYEQYF. Written as DNA, the CDR3 is TGCGCCAGCAGCTTGGCGGGTACCTACGAGCAGTACTTC. Filled out from reference TRBV5-1 and TRBJ2-7, the complete variable domain reads KAGVTQTPRYLIKTRGQQVTLSCSPISGHRSVSWYQQTPGQGLQFLFEYFSETQRNKGNFPGRFSGRQFSNSRSEMNVSTLELGDSALYLCASSLAGTYEQYFGPGTRLTVT.

The chain couples TRBV27 to TRBJ2-5, with D perhaps TRBD2 (7 bases). The CDR3 is 16 residues long. CDR1 is MNHEY and CDR2 is SMNVEV in the germline V gene (reference sequence). V was clipped by 6 bases and J by 5 bases, with 22 bases between them. The CDR3 sequence: CASSLHPGGYGETQYF. DNA of the CDR3: TGTGCCAGCAGCCTCCACCCGGGGGGCTATGGGGAGACCCAGTACTTC.

The rearrangement uses TRBV30 and TRBJ2-1; tentative D call: TRBD1 (7 bases). V lost 4 bases and J 9 bases, leaving 16 bases between the germline ends. Germline V gene sequence: CDR1 GTSNPN, CDR2 SVGIG (reference sequence). CDR3 length: 13 residues. The CDR3 loop reads CAWKIGGQTEQFF. The CDR3 nucleotides read TGTGCCTGGAAAATCGGGGGACAGACTGAGCAGTTCTTC.

The V call is TRBV4-3, the J call TRBJ2-7; the D is unclear. The germline gives CDR1 LGHNA, CDR2 YSLEER. The CDR3 runs 16 residues. V was pared by 0 bases and J by 1 base, with 13 bases between. CDR3 sequence reads: CASSQDPGFSSYEQYF. The CDR3 DNA sequence: TGCGCCAGCAGCCAAGATCCGGGTTTTTCTTCCTACGAGCAGTACTTC.

The chain employs TRBV4-2 and TRBJ1-1, with D possibly TRBD1 on 6 matching bases. Trimming took 0 bases from V and 4 from J, leaving 9 bases between them. Germline V gene sequence: CDR1 LGHNA, CDR2 YNFKEQ. The CDR3 extends over 14 amino acids. The CDR3 is CASSQDRGGTEAFF. CDR3 DNA: TGTGCCAGCAGCCAAGACAGGGGTGGCACTGAAGCTTTCTTT.

The J gene is TRBJ1-1, the V gene TRBV7-6; D gene unclear. Trimming removed 2 bases from V and 0 bases from J, with 7 bases in between. The CDR3 spans 14 residues. Germline V gives CDR1 SGHVS, CDR2 FNYEAQ. The CDR3, as DNA: TGTGCCAGCAGCTTAAGAGGTATGAACACTGAAGCTTTCTTT. It codes for CASSLRGMNTEAFF.

CDR3 DNA sequence: TGTGCCAGCAGCTTGGTCCGGGGCACAGATACGCAGTATTTT. Translation gives CASSLVRGTDTQYF. The chain has TRBV5-5 and TRBJ2-3; no reliable D call. Germline assignment: CDR1 SGHKS and CDR2 YYEKEE (reference sequence). The CDR3 runs to 14 residues. Trimming removed 0 bases at V and 1 base at J, with 6 bases between.

This clone was seen a handful of times. The genes are TRBV7-9 and TRBJ2-1; 7 nucleotides line up with TRBD1. CDR1 is SEHNR, CDR2 FQNEAQ, per germline (reference sequence). The CDR3 covers 15 residues. The V segment lost 5 bases and the J segment 7 bases; nucleotides outside the gene matches: 11. The CDR3 here is CASSAYRGGWNEQFF. For the CDR3, the DNA is TGTGCCAGCAGCGCCTACAGGGGCGGCTGGAATGAGCAGTTCTTC.

The V call is TRBV29-1, the J call TRBJ2-3; TRBD1 might be the D (6 bases). V lost 0 bases to trimming and J lost 1 base, with 14 bases between them. Per the germline V gene, CDR1 is SQVTM and CDR2 is ANQGSEA. The CDR3 is 16 residues long. The CDR3 nucleotides read TGCAGCGTTGAAGATCTGGCAGGGGTCCGCACAGATACGCAGTATTTT. Its protein product is CSVEDLAGVRTDTQYF.

This clone came up a few times. This sequence joins TRBV13 and TRBJ2-1, with D tentatively TRBD1 (5 bases). The length of the CDR3 is 13 residues. V lost 5 bases, J lost 9 bases, and 14 bases lay in between. The germline gives CDR1 PRHDT, CDR2 FYEKMQ (reference sequence). The CDR3 region has the DNA TGTGCCAGCAGCCCTGGGGCAACACCTGAGCAGTTCTTC. As protein: CASSPGATPEQFF.

The V gene is TRBV15, the J gene TRBJ2-2; no clear D gene. The CDR3 contains 13 residues. V was shortened by 3 bases and J by 7 bases, with 9 bases between the two germline ends. Germline CDR1 LNHNV, CDR2 YYDKDF (reference sequence). The chain's CDR3 is CATSSEYLGELFF. In DNA form, the CDR3 reads TGTGCCACCAGCAGTGAGTACCTCGGGGAGCTGTTTTTT.

This clone was counted between two and nine times. The chain couples TRBV5-1 to TRBJ2-5; D perhaps matches TRBD1 (5 bases). V shed 6 bases and J shed 2 bases, with 17 bases lying between them. The germline V gene has CDR1 SGHRS and CDR2 YFSETQ. The CDR3 is made up of 15 amino acids. The CDR3: CASTVLGQGQETQYF. In DNA, the CDR3 is TGCGCCAGCACCGTTCTAGGGCAGGGACAAGAGACCCAGTACTTC. Full variable domain (rest looked up from reference TRBV5-1 and TRBJ2-5): KAGVTQTPRYLIKTRGQQVTLSCSPISGHRSVSWYQQTPGQGLQFLFEYFSETQRNKGNFPGRFSGRQFSNSRSEMNVSTLELGDSALYLCASTVLGQGQETQYFGPGTRLLVL.

This clone was found a few times. The genes are TRBV16 and TRBJ2-7; perhaps TRBD1 as D (6 bases). CDR3 length: 12 residues. The germline V gene encodes CDR1 KGHSY and CDR2 FQNENV. V lost 4 bases and J lost 5, with 9 bases in between. The DNA for the CDR3 is TGTGCCAGCAGCCCGAACAGGGACGAGCAGTACTTC. Residues: CASSPNRDEQYF.

This clone turned up a few times. This chain uses TRBV30 with TRBJ2-1; D remains ambiguous. Trimming shortened V by 0 bases and J by 6 bases, and 9 bases separated the two germline ends. The CDR3 contains 13 residues. Germline V gene data show CDR1 as GTSNPN and CDR2 as SVGIG (reference sequence). CDR3 nucleotide sequence: TGTGCCTGGAGTGTAGACTGGCCCAATGAGCAGTTCTTC. This translates into CAWSVDWPNEQFF. Variable domain in full (rest from reference TRBV30 and TRBJ2-1): SQTIHQWPATLVQPVGSPLSLECTVEGTSNPNLYWYRQAAGRGLQLLFYSVGIGQISSEVPQNLSASRPQDRQFILSSKKLLLSDSGFYLCAWSVDWPNEQFFGPGTRLTVL.

V gene TRBV12-5 combines with J gene TRBJ2-3; D uncertain. CDR3 length: 11 residues. The germline CDR1 and CDR2 sequences are LGHNT and FRNRAP. V lost 4 bases, J lost 7 bases, and 6 bases lay in between. This chain's CDR3 is CASGSTNTQYF. In DNA, the CDR3 is TGTGCTAGTGGTTCGACAAATACGCAGTATTTT.

In its sample, this clone was seen a few times. In DNA form, the CDR3 reads TGTGCCAGCAGCCCCAGACGAGGTCGAGAGAAACCTGAAGCTTTCTTT. Protein sequence: CASSPRRGREKPEAFF. The chain links TRBV7-9 to TRBJ1-1; D gene uncertain. CDR3 size: 16 residues. V was shortened by 5 bases and J by 6 bases, with 22 bases between the two germline ends. CDR1 SEHNR and CDR2 FQNEAQ come from the germline V gene (reference sequence).

This chain uses TRBV4-1 with TRBJ2-5; possibly TRBD2 for D (5 bases). CDR1 is MGHRA, CDR2 YSYEKL, per germline. The V and J ends lost 3 bases and 10 bases respectively, with 9 bases between them. This CDR3 region has 11 residues. The CDR3 coding sequence is TGCGCCAGCAGCCAGGGAGAAAACCAGTACTTC. It yields the protein CASSQGENQYF.

The V call is TRBV7-9, the J call TRBJ1-1; D unresolved. Germline loops: CDR1 SEHNR, CDR2 FQNEAQ (reference sequence). Trimming pared 5 bases from V and 3 bases from J, leaving 13 bases between. The CDR3 is made up of 14 amino acids. For the CDR3, the DNA is TGTGCCAGCAGCCCAGGCGGGGAGGACACTGAAGCTTTCTTT. Protein product: CASSPGGEDTEAFF. Filled out from reference TRBV7-9 and TRBJ1-1, the complete variable domain reads DTGVSQNPRHKITKRGQNVTFRCDPISEHNRLYWYRQTLGQGPEFLTYFQNEAQLEKSRLLSDRFSAERPKGSFSTLEIQRTEQGDSAMYLCASSPGGEDTEAFFGQGTRLTVV.

The rearrangement links TRBV6-1 to TRBJ2-5; 11 bases line up with TRBD2. Germline loops: CDR1 MNHNS, CDR2 SASEGT. This CDR3 region has 18 residues. The V segment lost 4 bases and the J segment 7 bases; nucleotides outside the gene matches: 17. CDR3 sequence: CASSGASGGNYPTWTQYF. The DNA for the CDR3 is TGTGCCAGCAGTGGAGCTAGCGGGGGGAACTACCCGACGTGGACCCAGTACTTC.

The chain's CDR3 is CASSFTRLVYSPLHF. The CDR3 DNA follows: TGTGCCAGCAGCTTCACACGGCTTGTGTATTCACCCCTCCACTTT. The chain links TRBV7-9 to TRBJ1-6; D is ambiguous. The CDR3 sequence is 15 residues long. The V end lost 3 bases, the J end lost 8 bases, and 14 bases lay between the germline ends. The germline V gene encodes CDR1 SEHNR and CDR2 FQNEAQ (reference sequence).

This chain joins TRBV4-1 and TRBJ2-5; TRBD2 matches 10 bases. Germline V lookup: CDR1 MGHRA, CDR2 YSYEKL. The V gene end was trimmed by 2 bases and the J gene end by 5 bases; junction bases not matched to a gene: 5. The CDR3 covers 15 residues. CDR3 nucleotide sequence: TGCGCCAGCAGCCAACCGGGACTAGCGAGGGAGACCCAGTACTTC. Residues: CASSQPGLARETQYF.

This rearrangement joins TRBV15 to TRBJ2-5; 11 bases fit TRBD2. Germline CDR1 reads LNHNV; CDR2 reads YYDKDF (reference sequence). This CDR3 has 14 residues. V shed 4 bases, J shed 7 bases, and the junction held 5 bases outside the gene matches. The CDR3 region is CATSIAGGPGTQYF. The CDR3 DNA follows: TGTGCCACCAGCATAGCGGGGGGGCCCGGGACCCAGTACTTC.